A single sample is the source of the 7 T cell receptor beta chains below, sequenced in a study of blood T cell repertoires in COVID-19. Assay used: immunoSEQ multiplex PCR; TCRdb lists only in-frame clones, some missing. This table has hundreds of thousands of clones, roughly 90% appearing once. Sequencing input: peripheral blood. Every receptor here comes from a woman aged 25 to 39 with COVID-19, enrolled during active disease.

The chain recombines TRBV2 with TRBJ2-5; tentative D call: TRBD2 (5 bases). The CDR3 consists of 15 residues. In germline, CDR1 is SNHLY, CDR2 FYNNEI. Trimming pared 0 bases from V and 1 base from J, leaving 9 bases between. The CDR3 bases are TGTGCCAGCAGTGAAGCGCGGCGGGTCCAAGAGACCCAGTACTTC. It translates to CASSEARRVQETQYF.

With respect to this clone: Different DNA sequences within this sample yield the same CDR3. J is TRBJ2-5 and V is TRBV5-1, with TRBD1 matching 11 bases. V was clipped by 4 bases and J by 4 bases; unmatched bases: 3. The CDR3 is 14 amino acids. Germline values: CDR1 SGHRS, CDR2 YFSETQ. The DNA for the CDR3 is TGCGCCAGCAGCCTTGGGACAGGGGGAGAGACCCAGTACTTC. It specifies CASSLGTGGETQYF. Combining the CDR3 with reference TRBV5-1 and TRBJ2-5 gives the whole variable domain KAGVTQTPRYLIKTRGQQVTLSCSPISGHRSVSWYQQTPGQGLQFLFEYFSETQRNKGNFPGRFSGRQFSNSRSEMNVSTLELGDSALYLCASSLGTGGETQYFGPGTRLLVL.

The chain carries TRBV5-1 and TRBJ1-1; a possible D gene is TRBD1 (6 bases). Germline CDR1 SGHRS, CDR2 YFSETQ. There are 15 residues in the CDR3. V gave up 4 bases and J gave up 4 bases, with 17 bases separating them. In DNA form, the CDR3 reads TGCGCCAGCAGCACCCGGACAGCGTGGGGCACTGAAGCTTTCTTT. Translation: CASSTRTAWGTEAFF.

The chain is built from TRBV28 and TRBJ1-6, with unresolved D. The germline V gene has CDR1 MDHEN and CDR2 SYDVKM. Trimming left V 5 bases short and J 0 bases short, with 11 bases between. The CDR3 sequence is 16 residues long. The CDR3 nucleotides are TGTGCCAGCAGTGTAAACAGTAACTCCTATAATTCACCCCTCCACTTT. Translating gives CASSVNSNSYNSPLHF.

V usage is TRBV7-2 and J usage is TRBJ2-2; 8 nucleotides match TRBD2. The CDR3 is made up of 15 amino acids. Germline-derived CDR1 and CDR2 are SGHTA and FQGNSA. V shed 5 bases, J shed 6 bases, and the junction held 8 bases outside the gene matches. DNA for the CDR3: TGTGCCAGCAGCGAAAGCGGGAGTGCCCCCGGGGAGCTGTTTTTT. Protein: CASSESGSAPGELFF. The full variable domain, completed using reference TRBV7-2 and TRBJ2-2, is GAGVSQSPSNKVTEKGKDVELRCDPISGHTALYWYRQSLGQGLEFLIYFQGNSAPDKSGLPSDRFSAERTGGSVSTLTIQRTQQEDSAVYLCASSESGSAPGELFFGEGSRLTVL.

The chain recombines TRBV4-1 with TRBJ1-4, with a possible D match to TRBD1 (5 bases). Deletions cut 1 base from V and 4 bases from J, with 13 bases between. In germline, CDR1 is MGHRA, CDR2 YSYEKL. The CDR3 length is 16 residues. The CDR3 is CASSQGRQNDNEKLFF. As DNA, the CDR3 is TGCGCCAGCAGCCAAGGGAGACAGAACGATAATGAAAAACTGTTTTTT.

This chain connects TRBV5-6 to TRBJ1-1, with D maybe TRBD1 (5 bases). V gave up 0 bases and J gave up 3 bases, with 15 bases separating them. Germline values: CDR1 SGHDT, CDR2 YYEEEE. The CDR3 covers 16 residues. CDR3 DNA sequence: TGTGCCAGCAGCTTGGCCGGGGGTTCGGTGGACACTGAAGCTTTCTTT. This codes for CASSLAGGSVDTEAFF.